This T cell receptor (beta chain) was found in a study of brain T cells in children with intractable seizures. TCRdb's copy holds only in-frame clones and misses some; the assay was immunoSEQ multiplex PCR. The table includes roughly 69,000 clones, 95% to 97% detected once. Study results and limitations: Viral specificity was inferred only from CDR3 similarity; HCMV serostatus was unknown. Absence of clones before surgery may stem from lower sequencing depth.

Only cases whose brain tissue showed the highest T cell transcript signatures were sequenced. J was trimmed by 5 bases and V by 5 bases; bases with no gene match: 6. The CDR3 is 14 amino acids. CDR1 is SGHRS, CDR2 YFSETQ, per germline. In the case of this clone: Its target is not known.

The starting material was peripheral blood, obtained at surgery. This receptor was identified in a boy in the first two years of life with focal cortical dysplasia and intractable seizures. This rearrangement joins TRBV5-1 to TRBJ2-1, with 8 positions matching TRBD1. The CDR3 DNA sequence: TGCGCCAGCAGGGCCGGGACAGGTAACAATGAGCAGTTCTTC. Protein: CASRAGTGNNEQFF.